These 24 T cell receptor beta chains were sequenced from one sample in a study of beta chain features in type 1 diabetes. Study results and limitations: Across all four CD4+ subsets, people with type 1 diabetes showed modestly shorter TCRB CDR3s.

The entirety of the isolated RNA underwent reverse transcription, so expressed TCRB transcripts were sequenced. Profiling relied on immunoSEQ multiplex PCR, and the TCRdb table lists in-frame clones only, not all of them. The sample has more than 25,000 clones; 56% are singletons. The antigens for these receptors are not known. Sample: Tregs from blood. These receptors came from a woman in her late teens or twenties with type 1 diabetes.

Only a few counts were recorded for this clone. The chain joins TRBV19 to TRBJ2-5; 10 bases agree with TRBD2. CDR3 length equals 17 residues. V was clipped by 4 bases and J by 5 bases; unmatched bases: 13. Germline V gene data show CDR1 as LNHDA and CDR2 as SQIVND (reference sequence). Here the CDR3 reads CASSTVAGGPLRETQYF. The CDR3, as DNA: TGTGCCAGTAGTACCGTAGCGGGAGGCCCCCTCCGCGAGACCCAGTACTTC.

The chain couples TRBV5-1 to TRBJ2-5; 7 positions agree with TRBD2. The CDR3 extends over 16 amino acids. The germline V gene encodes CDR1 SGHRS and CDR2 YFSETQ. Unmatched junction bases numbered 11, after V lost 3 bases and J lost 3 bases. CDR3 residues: CASSSTPGLTKETQYF. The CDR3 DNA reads TGCGCCAGCAGCTCCACGCCGGGACTAACCAAAGAGACCCAGTACTTC.

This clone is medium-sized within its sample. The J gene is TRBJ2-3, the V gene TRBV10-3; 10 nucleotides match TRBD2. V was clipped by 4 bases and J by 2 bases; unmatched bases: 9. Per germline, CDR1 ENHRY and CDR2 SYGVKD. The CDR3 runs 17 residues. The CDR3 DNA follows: TGTGCCATCAGTGGACCGGGACTAGCGAGTGCCACAGATACGCAGTATTTT. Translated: CAISGPGLASATDTQYF.

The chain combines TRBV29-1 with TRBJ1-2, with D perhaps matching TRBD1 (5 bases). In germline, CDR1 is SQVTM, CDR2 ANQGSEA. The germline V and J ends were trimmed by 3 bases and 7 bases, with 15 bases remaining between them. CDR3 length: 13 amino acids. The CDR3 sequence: CSVDTQGSGGYTF. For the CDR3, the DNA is TGCAGCGTTGACACTCAGGGTAGCGGTGGCTACACCTTC.

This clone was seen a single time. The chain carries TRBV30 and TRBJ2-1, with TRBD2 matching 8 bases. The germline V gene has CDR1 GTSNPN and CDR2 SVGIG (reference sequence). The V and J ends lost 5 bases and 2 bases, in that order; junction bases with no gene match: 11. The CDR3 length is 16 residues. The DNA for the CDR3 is TGTGCCTGGTCCCCTGCCTACGGGAGGGCCTACAATGAGCAGTTCTTC. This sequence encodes CAWSPAYGRAYNEQFF.

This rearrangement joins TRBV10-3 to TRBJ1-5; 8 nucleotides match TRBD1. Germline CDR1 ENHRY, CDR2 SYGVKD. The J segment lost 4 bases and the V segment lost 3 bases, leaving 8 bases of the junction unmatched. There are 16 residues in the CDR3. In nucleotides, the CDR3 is TGTGCCATCAGTGACCCAATCGGACAGGGAAATCAGCCCCAGCATTTT. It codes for CAISDPIGQGNQPQHF.

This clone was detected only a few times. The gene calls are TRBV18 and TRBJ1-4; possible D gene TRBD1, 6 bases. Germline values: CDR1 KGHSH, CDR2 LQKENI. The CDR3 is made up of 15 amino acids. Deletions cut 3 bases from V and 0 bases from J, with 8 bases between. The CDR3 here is CASSPRTATNEKLFF. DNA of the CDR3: TGTGCCAGCTCACCCAGGACAGCAACTAATGAAAAACTGTTTTTT.

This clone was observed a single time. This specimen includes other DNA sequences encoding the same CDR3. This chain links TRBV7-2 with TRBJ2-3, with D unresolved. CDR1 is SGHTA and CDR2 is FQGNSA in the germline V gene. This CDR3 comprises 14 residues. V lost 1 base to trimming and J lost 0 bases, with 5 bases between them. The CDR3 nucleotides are TGTGCCAGCAGCTTAGGGGCTAGCACAGATACGCAGTATTTT. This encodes CASSLGASTDTQYF. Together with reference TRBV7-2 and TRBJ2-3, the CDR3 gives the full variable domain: GAGVSQSPSNKVTEKGKDVELRCDPISGHTALYWYRQSLGQGLEFLIYFQGNSAPDKSGLPSDRFSAERTGGSVSTLTIQRTQQEDSAVYLCASSLGASTDTQYFGPGTRLTVL.

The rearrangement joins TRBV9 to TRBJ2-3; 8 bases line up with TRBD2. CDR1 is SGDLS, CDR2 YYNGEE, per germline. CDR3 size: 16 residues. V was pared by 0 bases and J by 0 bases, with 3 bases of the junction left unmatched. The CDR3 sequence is CASSVGASGSTDTQYF. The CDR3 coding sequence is TGTGCCAGCAGCGTAGGAGCTAGCGGGAGCACAGATACGCAGTATTTT.

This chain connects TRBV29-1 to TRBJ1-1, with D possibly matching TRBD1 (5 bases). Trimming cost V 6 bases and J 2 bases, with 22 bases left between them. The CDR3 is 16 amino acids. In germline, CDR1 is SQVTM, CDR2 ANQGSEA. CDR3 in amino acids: CSVRTGGGAFNTEAFF. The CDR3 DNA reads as TGCAGCGTAAGGACCGGGGGGGGTGCTTTTAACACTGAAGCTTTCTTT.

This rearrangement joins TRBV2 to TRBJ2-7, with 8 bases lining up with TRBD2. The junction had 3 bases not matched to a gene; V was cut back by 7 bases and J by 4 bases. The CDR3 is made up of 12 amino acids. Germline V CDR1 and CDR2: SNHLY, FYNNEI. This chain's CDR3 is CASTSGPYEQYV. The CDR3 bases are TGTGCCAGCACTAGCGGGCCTTACGAGCAGTACGTC.

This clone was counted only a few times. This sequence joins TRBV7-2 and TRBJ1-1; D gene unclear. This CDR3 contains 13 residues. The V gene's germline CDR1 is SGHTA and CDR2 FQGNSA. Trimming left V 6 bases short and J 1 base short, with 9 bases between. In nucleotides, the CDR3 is TGTGCCAGCAGACGGGAGGGGAACACTGAAGCTTTCTTT. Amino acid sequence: CASRREGNTEAFF.

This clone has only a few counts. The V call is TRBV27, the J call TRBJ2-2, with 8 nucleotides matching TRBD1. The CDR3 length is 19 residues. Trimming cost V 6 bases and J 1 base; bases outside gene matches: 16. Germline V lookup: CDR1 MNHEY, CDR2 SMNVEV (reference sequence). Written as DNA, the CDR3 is TGTGCCAGCAGACGGGGAGGACAGGGTTGGCGGAGGAACACCGGGGAGCTGTTTTTT. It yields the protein CASRRGGQGWRRNTGELFF.

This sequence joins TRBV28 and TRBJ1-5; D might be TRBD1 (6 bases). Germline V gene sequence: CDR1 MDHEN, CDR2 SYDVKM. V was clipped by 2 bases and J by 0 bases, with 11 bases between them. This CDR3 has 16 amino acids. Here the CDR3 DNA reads TGTGCCAGCAGTTTACGGACAGCCTATAGCAATCAGCCCCAGCATTTT. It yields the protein CASSLRTAYSNQPQHF.

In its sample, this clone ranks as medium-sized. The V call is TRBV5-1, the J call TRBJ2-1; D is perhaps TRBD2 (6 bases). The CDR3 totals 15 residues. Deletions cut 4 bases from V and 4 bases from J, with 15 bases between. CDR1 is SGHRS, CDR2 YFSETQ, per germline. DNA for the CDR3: TGCGCCAGCAGCGGCGGGACTCCCCGATACAATGAGCAGTTCTTC. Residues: CASSGGTPRYNEQFF.

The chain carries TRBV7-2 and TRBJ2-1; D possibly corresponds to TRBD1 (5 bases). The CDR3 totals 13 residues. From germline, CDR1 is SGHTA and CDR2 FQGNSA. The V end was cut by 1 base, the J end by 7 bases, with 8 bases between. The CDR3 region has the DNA TGTGCCAGCAGCTTAGGGAACAGGAATGAGCAGTTCTTC. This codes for CASSLGNRNEQFF.

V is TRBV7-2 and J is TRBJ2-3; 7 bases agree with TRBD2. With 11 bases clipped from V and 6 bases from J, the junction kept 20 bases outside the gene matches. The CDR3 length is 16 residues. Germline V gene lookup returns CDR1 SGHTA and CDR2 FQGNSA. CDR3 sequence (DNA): TGTGCCTCTCCCCGTGGGGAGGGCCTGTATTCGGATACGCAGTATTTT. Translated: CASPRGEGLYSDTQYF.

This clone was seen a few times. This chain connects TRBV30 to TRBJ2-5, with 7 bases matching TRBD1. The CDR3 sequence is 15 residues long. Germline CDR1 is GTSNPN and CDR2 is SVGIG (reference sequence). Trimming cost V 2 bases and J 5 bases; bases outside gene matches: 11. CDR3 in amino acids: CAWSKPRGNRETQYF. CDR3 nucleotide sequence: TGTGCCTGGAGTAAACCCAGGGGGAACCGTGAGACCCAGTACTTC.

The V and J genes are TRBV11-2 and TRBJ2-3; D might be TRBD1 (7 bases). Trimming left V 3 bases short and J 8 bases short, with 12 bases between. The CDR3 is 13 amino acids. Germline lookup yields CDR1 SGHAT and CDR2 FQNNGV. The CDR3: CASSFQGEATQYF. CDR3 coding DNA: TGTGCCAGCAGCTTCCAGGGGGAGGCTACGCAGTATTTT.

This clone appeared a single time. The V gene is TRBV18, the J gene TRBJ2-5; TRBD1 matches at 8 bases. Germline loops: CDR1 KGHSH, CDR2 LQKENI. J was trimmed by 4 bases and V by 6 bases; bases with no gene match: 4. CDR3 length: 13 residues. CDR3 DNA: TGTGCCAGCTCGGGGGACAGGCTAGAGACCCAGTACTTC. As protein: CASSGDRLETQYF.

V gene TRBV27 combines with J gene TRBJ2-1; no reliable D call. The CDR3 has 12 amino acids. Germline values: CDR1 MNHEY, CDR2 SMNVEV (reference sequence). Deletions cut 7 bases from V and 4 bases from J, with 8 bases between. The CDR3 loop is CASKQDYNEQFF. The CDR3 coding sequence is TGTGCCAGCAAACAAGATTACAATGAGCAGTTCTTC.

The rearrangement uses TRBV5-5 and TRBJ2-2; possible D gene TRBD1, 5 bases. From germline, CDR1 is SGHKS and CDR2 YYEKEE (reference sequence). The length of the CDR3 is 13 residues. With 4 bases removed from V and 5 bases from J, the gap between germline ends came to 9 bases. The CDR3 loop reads CASSQTVTGELFF. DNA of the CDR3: TGTGCCAGCAGCCAGACAGTTACCGGGGAGCTGTTTTTT.

The CDR3 spells CASSTSGSEQFF. The DNA of the CDR3 is TGTGCCAGCAGCACTAGCGGATCCGAGCAGTTCTTC. The J gene is TRBJ2-1, the V gene TRBV27; 8 bases line up with TRBD2. This CDR3 contains 12 residues. With V trimmed by 6 bases and J by 10 bases, 5 bases remained unmatched. CDR1 is MNHEY and CDR2 is SMNVEV in the germline V gene (reference sequence).

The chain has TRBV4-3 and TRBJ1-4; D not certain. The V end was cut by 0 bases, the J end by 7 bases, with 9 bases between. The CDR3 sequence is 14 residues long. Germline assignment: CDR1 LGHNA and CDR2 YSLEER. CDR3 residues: CASSQDVGVEKLFF. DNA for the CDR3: TGCGCCAGCAGCCAAGATGTGGGAGTTGAAAAACTGTTTTTT.